This passage covers 21 T cell receptor beta chains from one sample sequenced in a study of blood T cell repertoires in COVID-19. The method was immunoSEQ multiplex PCR; TCRdb's version includes in-frame clones alone and lacks a portion of them. The table has 250,000 to 350,000 clones, 86% seen once. The sample was peripheral blood. The receptors were sampled from a woman younger than 45 with active or convalescent COVID-19.

The chain carries TRBV28 and TRBJ2-3, with 14 nucleotides matching TRBD2. J gave up 3 bases and V 8 bases, and 7 bases lay outside the gene matches. The germline V gene has CDR1 MDHEN and CDR2 SYDVKM. The CDR3 covers 16 residues. CDR3 sequence reads: CASRTSGGLMTDTQYF. The CDR3 DNA is TGTGCCAGCCGGACTAGCGGGGGGCTAATGACAGATACGCAGTATTTT.

The genes are TRBV6-2 or TRBV6-3 and TRBJ2-1; the match to TRBD1 covers 10 bases. The germline V gene encodes CDR1 MNHEY and CDR2 SVGEGT. The CDR3 runs 19 residues. The junction had 20 bases not matched to a gene; V was cut back by 2 bases and J by 10 bases. CDR3 sequence: CASSYDFWTGQGGGLEQFF. The CDR3 region has the DNA TGTGCCAGCAGTTACGATTTTTGGACCGGACAGGGGGGAGGTTTGGAGCAGTTCTTC.

This chain uses TRBV7-8 with TRBJ2-3; 10 bases match TRBD2. J was trimmed by 2 bases and V by 2 bases; bases with no gene match: 4. Germline lookup yields CDR1 SGHVS and CDR2 FQNEAQ. This CDR3 is 16 amino acids long. The CDR3 coding sequence is TGTGCCAGCAGCTTAATGAGCGGGGGGGCCACAGATACGCAGTATTTT. This translates into CASSLMSGGATDTQYF.

This chain connects TRBV3-1 (or the pseudogene TRBV3-2) to TRBJ2-1, with 11 bases fitting TRBD2. CDR1 and CDR2 from the germline V gene are LGHDT and YNNKEL (reference sequence). Trimming cost V 4 bases and J 9 bases; bases outside gene matches: 8. The CDR3 totals 15 residues. Written as DNA, the CDR3 is TGTGCCAGCAGCCTCCGGGGACTAGCGGTTGGTGAGCAGTTCTTC. Translated, it gives CASSLRGLAVGEQFF.

This rearrangement joins TRBV11-2 to TRBJ2-7, with D uncertain. The CDR3 runs 12 residues. Germline V gene data show CDR1 as SGHAT and CDR2 as FQNNGV. V was pared by 2 bases and J by 4 bases, with 6 bases between. CDR3 in DNA: TGTGCCAGCAGCTTACCCCGTTACGAGCAGTACTTC. Translating it yields CASSLPRYEQYF.

The chain is built from TRBV4-1 and TRBJ2-5, with 10 nucleotides matching TRBD2. The V gene's germline CDR1 is MGHRA and CDR2 YSYEKL. V lost 3 bases and J lost 1; bases outside the gene matches: 14. This CDR3 is 19 amino acids long. The CDR3 sequence: CASSHLFTSGAEIQETQYF. DNA of the CDR3: TGCGCCAGCAGCCACCTTTTTACTAGCGGGGCTGAAATCCAAGAGACCCAGTACTTC.

To note about this clone: A read error may produce the germline difference seen at one junction end. The chain has TRBV27 and TRBJ2-7; the match to TRBD1 covers 7 bases. The CDR3 is made up of 16 amino acids. Germline V gives CDR1 MNHEY, CDR2 SMNVEV (reference sequence). CDR3 sequence: CESGDNIGTRGHEQYF. DNA of the CDR3: TGCGAATCCGGGGACAACATAGGAACAAGGGGGCACGAGCAGTACTTC.

V gene TRBV7-2 combines with J gene TRBJ2-3, with 8 bases that match TRBD2. V shed 6 bases, J shed 1 base, and the junction held 3 bases outside the gene matches. CDR3 length equals 14 residues. Germline values: CDR1 SGHTA, CDR2 FQGNSA. In DNA form, the CDR3 reads TGTGCCAGCAGTACGGGGGGGGGCACAGATACGCAGTATTTT. It codes for CASSTGGGTDTQYF.

The rearrangement links TRBV28 to TRBJ2-7; 7 bases map to TRBD2. From germline, CDR1 is MDHEN and CDR2 SYDVKM. V gave up 10 bases and J gave up 1 base; unmatched junction bases: 10. CDR3 length: 14 amino acids. DNA for the CDR3: TGTGCCACCCCCGGACCAGCGGGATCCTACGAGCAGTACTTC. Its translation is CATPGPAGSYEQYF.

The chain couples TRBV24-1 to TRBJ1-1; 9 nucleotides align to TRBD1. CDR3 size: 15 residues. CDR1 and CDR2 from the germline V gene are KGHDR and SFDVKD. V gave up 2 bases and J gave up 4 bases; unmatched junction bases: 4. CDR3 in DNA: TGTGCCACCAGTGATTCGGGACAGGGAATCACTGAAGCTTTCTTT. Translation: CATSDSGQGITEAFF.

The genes are TRBV28 and TRBJ1-1; no clear D gene. Deletions cut 7 bases from V and 2 bases from J, with 14 bases between. The CDR3 is made up of 14 amino acids. Germline V gives CDR1 MDHEN, CDR2 SYDVKM. The CDR3 reads CASTPGGGNTEAFF. CDR3 bases: TGTGCCAGCACCCCTGGTGGAGGAAACACTGAAGCTTTCTTT.

V and J are TRBV7-2 and TRBJ2-5; the match to TRBD1 covers 10 bases. This CDR3 spans 18 amino acids. Germline loops: CDR1 SGHTA, CDR2 FQGNSA. Germline trimming cut 5 bases from V and 4 bases from J; bases unmatched to any gene: 16. In nucleotides, the CDR3 is TGTGCCAGCAGCAGCCGAGCGGGGACAGGGGATTATCGAGAGACCCAGTACTTC. Translated: CASSSRAGTGDYRETQYF.

The chain recombines TRBV7-8 with TRBJ2-7; tentatively, D is TRBD1 (6 bases). The length of the CDR3 is 14 residues. Trimming removed 2 bases from V and 1 base from J, with 9 bases in between. Germline assignment: CDR1 SGHVS and CDR2 FQNEAQ. CDR3 DNA: TGTGCCAGCAGCTTAAACCAGGGGTCCTACGAGCAGTACTTC. This translates into CASSLNQGSYEQYF.

The rearrangement links TRBV30 to TRBJ1-6, with 9 bases identical to TRBD1. After removal of 6 bases from V and 0 bases from J, the junction contained 12 bases not matched to a gene. CDR3 size: 18 residues. From germline, CDR1 is GTSNPN and CDR2 SVGIG (reference sequence). CDR3 amino acids: CACTGTGHSSSYNSPLHF. Here the CDR3 DNA reads TGTGCCTGTACCGGGACAGGGCACTCTAGCTCCTATAATTCACCCCTCCACTTT.

The rearrangement links TRBV28 to TRBJ1-1; D unresolved. Germline V gene sequence: CDR1 MDHEN, CDR2 SYDVKM. Trimming left V 6 bases short and J 6 bases short, with 17 bases between. This CDR3 has 14 residues. In DNA form, the CDR3 reads TGTGCCAGCAGCCTCCTTGGACTGGGCGCTGAAGCTTTCTTT. It yields the protein CASSLLGLGAEAFF.

The CDR3 DNA sequence: TGCGCCAGCAGCTTGGCAGGCAGGGGGTCTGGAAACACCATATATTTT. This sequence encodes CASSLAGRGSGNTIYF. The rearrangement links TRBV5-1 to TRBJ1-3; TRBD1 agrees at 7 bases. Germline V gene sequence: CDR1 SGHRS, CDR2 YFSETQ. The CDR3 is 16 residues long. J lost 1 base, V lost 0 bases, and 4 bases had no gene match. Together with reference TRBV5-1 and TRBJ1-3, the CDR3 gives the full variable domain: KAGVTQTPRYLIKTRGQQVTLSCSPISGHRSVSWYQQTPGQGLQFLFEYFSETQRNKGNFPGRFSGRQFSNSRSEMNVSTLELGDSALYLCASSLAGRGSGNTIYFGEGSWLTVV.

The chain employs TRBV3-1 (or the pseudogene TRBV3-2) and TRBJ2-3, with 7 positions matching TRBD1. Looked up from germline, CDR1 is LGHDT and CDR2 is YNNKEL (reference sequence). The CDR3 has 16 residues. V lost 3 bases and J lost 0; bases outside the gene matches: 6. CDR3 residues: CASSHSLGQSTDTQYF. In nucleotides, the CDR3 is TGTGCCAGCAGCCACAGCTTGGGACAGAGCACAGATACGCAGTATTTT.

The chain is built from TRBV19 and TRBJ2-2; TRBD1 aligns across 9 bases. J gave up 6 bases and V 6 bases, and 14 bases lay outside the gene matches. The CDR3 contains 17 residues. Germline CDR1 and CDR2: LNHDA and SQIVND (reference sequence). CDR3 sequence (DNA): TGTGCCAGTAGCCATCGGACAGGGGTCTGGTTGGCCGGGGAGCTGTTTTTT. Translating it yields CASSHRTGVWLAGELFF.

The chain combines TRBV6-2 or TRBV6-3 with TRBJ2-3, with D perhaps TRBD2 (6 bases). The CDR3 has 17 amino acids. Germline CDR1 and CDR2: MNHEY and SVGEGT. The V and J ends lost 2 bases and 0 bases respectively, with 15 bases between them. CDR3 DNA: TGTGCCAGCAGTTACGGGGCGGGATTACTTAGCACAGATACGCAGTATTTT. Its translation is CASSYGAGLLSTDTQYF.

V gene TRBV18 combines with J gene TRBJ2-3; D perhaps matches TRBD1 (6 bases). The germline V and J ends were trimmed by 3 bases and 2 bases, with 21 bases remaining between them. CDR1 is KGHSH and CDR2 is LQKENI in the germline V gene. This CDR3 region has 18 residues. The CDR3 DNA follows: TGTGCCAGCTCACCCCGCTTGCTTTTGGACAGCTCCACAGATACGCAGTATTTT. Encoded protein: CASSPRLLLDSSTDTQYF.

The genes are TRBV7-8 and TRBJ1-5; tentative D call: TRBD1 (5 bases). This CDR3 comprises 16 residues. The germline V and J ends were trimmed by 0 bases and 1 base, with 10 bases remaining between them. The germline gives CDR1 SGHVS, CDR2 FQNEAQ. The CDR3 loop reads CASSLAGGGSNQPQHF. CDR3 nucleotide sequence: TGTGCCAGCAGCTTAGCGGGGGGAGGGAGCAATCAGCCCCAGCATTTT.